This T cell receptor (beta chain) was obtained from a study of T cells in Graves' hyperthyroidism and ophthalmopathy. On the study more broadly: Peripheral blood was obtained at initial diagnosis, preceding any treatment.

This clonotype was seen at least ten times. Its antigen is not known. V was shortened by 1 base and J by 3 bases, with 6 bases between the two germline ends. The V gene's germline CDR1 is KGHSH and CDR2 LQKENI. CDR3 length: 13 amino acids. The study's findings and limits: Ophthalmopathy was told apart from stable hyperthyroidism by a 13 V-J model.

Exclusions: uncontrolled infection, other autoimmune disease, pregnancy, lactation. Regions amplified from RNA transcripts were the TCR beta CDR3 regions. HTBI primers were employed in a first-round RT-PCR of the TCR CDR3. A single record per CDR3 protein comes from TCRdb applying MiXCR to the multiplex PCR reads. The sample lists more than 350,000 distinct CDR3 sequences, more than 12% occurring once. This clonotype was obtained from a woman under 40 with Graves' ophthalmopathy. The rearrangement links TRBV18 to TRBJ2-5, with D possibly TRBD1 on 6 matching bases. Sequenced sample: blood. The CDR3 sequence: CASSPQGEETQYF. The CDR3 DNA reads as TGTGCCAGCTCACCACAGGGGGAAGAGACCCAGTACTTC.